This TCR beta chain was profiled in a study of CD8+ T cells in alopecia areata. CDR1 is SGHRS, CDR2 YFSETQ, per germline. After removal of 4 bases from V and 4 bases from J, the junction contained 13 bases not matched to a gene. CDR3 length: 18 amino acids. Findings of the study overall: Among the cells sequenced in scalp samples are also the resident alphabeta T cells of normal skin. Greater clonality was observed in lesional scalp samples, especially alopecia totalis/universalis, versus normal scalp.

cDNA serving as the sequencing template came from extracted, reverse transcribed RNA. Sequencing used immunoSEQ multiplex PCR; TCRdb keeps in-frame clones, though not all of them. There are 90,000 to 120,000 clones in the sample; approximately 59% occur only once, and less than 25% lies in the top ten. As to this clone: The antigen is unknown.

This chain connects TRBV5-1 to TRBJ2-5; 13 nucleotides match TRBD2. What was sequenced was CD8+ T cells sorted from blood. The sequence derives from a human donor in good health. This CDR3 is CASSTGLAGSPGRETQYF. For the CDR3, the DNA is TGCGCCAGCAGCACGGGACTAGCGGGGAGTCCTGGGCGAGAGACCCAGTACTTC.